The 5 T cell receptor beta chains listed next were all sequenced from one sample in a study of regulatory T cells in long-lasting Graves disease. Researchers made TCR beta libraries by using iRepertoire HTBI primers and running Arm-PCR on CDR3 regions. MiXCR, run by TCRdb on the multiplex PCR reads, gives a single entry per CDR3 protein. The table shows approximately 470,000 distinct CDR3 sequences, with 20% occurring only once. The time point is: persistent/refractory GD, antithyroid drugs over 5 years with positive TRAb. Isolated PBMC RNA provided the starting material for the TCR library. The source was peripheral blood mononuclear cells (PBMCs), collected when the disease was refractory, from a patient treated with antithyroid drugs. Source of these receptors: a female donor with Graves disease.

This clonotype was counted at least ten times. An end of the junction does not agree with germline; a read error may underlie this. This chain links TRBV7-9 with TRBJ2-7; D gene ambiguous. This CDR3 comprises 14 residues. Germline V gene lookup returns CDR1 SEHNR and CDR2 FQNEAQ (reference sequence). The CDR3 here is CASSLGQAPYEQYF. The CDR3 DNA reads TGTGCCAGCAGTTTAGGGCAGGCCCCCTACGAGCAGTACTTC. The variable domain in full, completed from reference TRBV7-9 and TRBJ2-7, reads DTGVSQNPRHKITKRGQNVTFRCDPISEHNRLYWYRQTLGQGPEFLTYFQNEAQLEKSRLLSDRFSAERPKGSFSTLEIQRTEQGDSAMYLCASSLGQAPYEQYFGPGTRLTVT.

This clonotype was seen a handful of times. The gene calls are TRBV28 and TRBJ2-1; possible D gene TRBD1, 5 bases. The CDR3 is 13 residues long. In germline, CDR1 is MDHEN, CDR2 SYDVKM. V was shortened by 6 bases and J by 8 bases, with 14 bases between the two germline ends. CDR3 DNA sequence: TGTGCCAGCAGCCCTCTTCTAGGGGATGAGCAGTTCTTC. Protein product: CASSPLLGDEQFF.

In DNA form, the CDR3 reads TGTGCCAGCAGCTCCGCGGGACAGGGAAACCTCGTAGCCTACACCTTC. Its translation: CASSSAGQGNLVAYTF. The chain joins TRBV7-9 to TRBJ1-2; TRBD1 aligns across 9 bases. Per the germline V gene, CDR1 is SEHNR and CDR2 is FQNEAQ (reference sequence). With 4 bases clipped from V and 10 bases from J, the junction kept 16 bases outside the gene matches. The CDR3 runs to 16 residues.

In its sample, this clonotype was seen a few times. V and J are TRBV10-3 and TRBJ2-5, with TRBD2 as a possible D gene (6 bases). The CDR3 is 13 amino acids. The germline gives CDR1 ENHRY, CDR2 SYGVKD. Trimming shortened V by 6 bases and J by 4 bases, and 12 bases separated the two germline ends. For the CDR3, the DNA is TGTGCCATCAGACTAGCTCCTGGAGAGACCCAGTACTTC. As protein: CAIRLAPGETQYF.

This chain uses TRBV27 with TRBJ2-7, with D perhaps given as TRBD1 or TRBD2 (5 bases each). Germline-derived CDR1 and CDR2 are MNHEY and SMNVEV (reference sequence). Trimming took 10 bases from V and 1 from J, leaving 14 bases between them. This CDR3 contains 13 residues. The CDR3 reads CAIGAESSYEQYF. As DNA, the CDR3 is TGTGCCATCGGGGCGGAGAGTTCCTACGAGCAGTACTTC.